This TCR beta chain was documented in a study of shared clonotypes between healthy human individuals. Naive CD8 cells lacked CD45RO and underwent positive selection for CCR7, leaving out terminally differentiated effector memory CD45RA+ cells. The V gene's germline CDR1 is SGHNT and CDR2 YYREEE (reference sequence). The V gene lost 6 bases and the J gene lost 2 bases, with 27 bases spanning the gap. The CDR3 is 18 residues long. TCRdb keeps only in-frame clones here, not all; method: immunoSEQ multiplex PCR. The sample yields roughly 2,000,000 clones, about 93% seen once. Points on this clone: Its matching antigen is unknown.

Study-wide results and caveats: As a rule, naive subsets had a larger estimated richness than memory subsets. Sampling was confined to blood; repertoires within tissues likely differ.

This receptor was identified in a man between 18 and 35 years old in good health. Some clones in this sample may be carry-over from other donors' samples. The source material was naive CD8+ T cells from PBMCs. This chain joins TRBV5-4 and TRBJ2-7; D might be TRBD2 (5 bases). CDR3 DNA sequence: TGTGCCAGCACCGAAAATAAAGTGACTAAAATTAAGACCTACGAGCAGTACTTC. Residues: CASTENKVTKIKTYEQYF. The full variable domain, with the rest looked up from reference TRBV5-4 and TRBJ2-7, is ETGVTQSPTHLIKTRGQQVTLRCSSQSGHNTVSWYQQALGQGPQFIFQYYREEENGRGNFPPRFSGLQFPNYSSELNVNALELDDSALYLCASTENKVTKIKTYEQYFGPGTRLTVT.